This T cell receptor beta chain was obtained from a study of blood T cell repertoires in COVID-19. Whole-study context: Acute-phase and convalescent COVID-19 samples originated in the United States, Italy and Spain.

Cohort assignment relied on participant-reported clinical history. The germline V and J ends were trimmed by 3 bases and 0 bases, with 12 bases remaining between them. Per germline, CDR1 SGHNT and CDR2 YYREEE (reference sequence). The CDR3 spans 15 residues. In the source study's methods: Scientists estimated how many nucleated cells there were by amplifying reference gene primers. TCRdb keeps only in-frame clones here, not all; method: immunoSEQ multiplex PCR. D and trimming come from the DNA, and the V and J calls and clone size come from that table. Among about 190,000 clones, 76% were seen once, and the ten largest hold about a sixth.

V is TRBV5-4 and J is TRBJ2-5; D possibly corresponds to TRBD1 (6 bases). The TCR originated in a woman aged 45-65 years with acute COVID-19. The sample comprised PBMCs or T cells enriched from blood (not recorded which). Here the CDR3 DNA reads TGTGCCAGCAGCTCCGTAACAGGGAACCAAGAGACCCAGTACTTC. Its protein is CASSSVTGNQETQYF.